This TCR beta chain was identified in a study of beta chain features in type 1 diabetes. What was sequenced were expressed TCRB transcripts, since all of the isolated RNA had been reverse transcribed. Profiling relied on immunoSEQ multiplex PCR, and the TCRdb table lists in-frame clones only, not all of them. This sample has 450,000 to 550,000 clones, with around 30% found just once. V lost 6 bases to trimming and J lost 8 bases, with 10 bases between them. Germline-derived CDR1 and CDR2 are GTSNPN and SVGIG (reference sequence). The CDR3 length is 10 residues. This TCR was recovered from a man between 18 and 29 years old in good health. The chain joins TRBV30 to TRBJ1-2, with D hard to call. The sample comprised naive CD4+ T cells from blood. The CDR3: CACNTAGYTF. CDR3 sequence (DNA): TGTGCCTGCAATACAGCCGGCTACACCTTC.